This TCR beta chain came from a study of CD8 T cells in Susac syndrome. Germline V gives CDR1 GTSNPN, CDR2 SVGIG (reference sequence). V was pared by 3 bases and J by 7 bases, with 18 bases between. CDR3 length: 14 amino acids. When the RNA was reverse transcribed, random hexamers were used with an input of about 0.45 to 1 ug. One entry per CDR3 protein results from TCRdb running MiXCR on the immunoSEQ multiplex PCR reads. Found here are about 130,000 distinct CDR3 sequences, 94% of them singletons; the top ten hold about 0.13%. The receptor was isolated from a human donor with multiple sclerosis. Sequenced: CD4+ T cells from PBMCs. The genes are TRBV30 and TRBJ1-1; D is perhaps TRBD1 (5 bases). The DNA of the CDR3 is TGTGCCTGGAGGAGAAGGAGGGGTGGACGTGAAGCTTTCTTT. It codes for CAWRRRRGGREAFF.